Shown below are 23 T cell receptor beta chains from a single sample sequenced in a study of T cell responses to AZD1222 COVID-19 vaccine. Method: immunoSEQ multiplex PCR; TCRdb's copy keeps in-frame clones and lacks some. This sample has under 150,000 clones, with approximately 90% found just once. The sequenced sample was peripheral blood, obtained on day 0 of MenACWY control vaccination. All receptors come from an adult in good health.

The rearrangement joins TRBV11-3 to TRBJ2-1; 8 nucleotides match TRBD2. Trimming removed 4 bases from V and 5 bases from J; junction bases left unmatched: 13. The CDR3 totals 17 residues. Germline V gene lookup returns CDR1 SGHNT and CDR2 YENEEA. The CDR3 protein is CASSYTVLAREDNEQFF. CDR3 bases: TGTGCCAGCAGCTATACAGTTCTCGCGCGGGAGGACAATGAGCAGTTCTTC.

V usage is TRBV27 and J usage is TRBJ1-1; D ambiguous. V was shortened by 6 bases and J by 0 bases, with 11 bases between the two germline ends. The germline CDR1 and CDR2 sequences are MNHEY and SMNVEV (reference sequence). There are 14 residues in the CDR3. CDR3 bases: TGTGCCAGCAGGGAAAACAATATGAACACTGAAGCTTTCTTT. It specifies CASRENNMNTEAFF.

This chain uses TRBV6-4 with TRBJ2-3, with TRBD1 identical over 9 bases. The CDR3 runs to 17 residues. In germline, CDR1 is MRHNA, CDR2 SNTAGT. V shed 0 bases, J shed 6 bases, and the junction held 10 bases outside the gene matches. The CDR3 nucleotides are TGTGCCAGCAGTGACTCGCCGGACAGGGGACCTGGGGATACGCAGTATTTT. Translating it yields CASSDSPDRGPGDTQYF.

The chain combines TRBV3-1 (or the pseudogene TRBV3-2) with TRBJ2-5; TRBD2 is a possible D gene (6 bases). The CDR3 has 14 residues. V was shortened by 1 base and J by 10 bases, with 16 bases between the two germline ends. Per germline, CDR1 LGHDT and CDR2 YNNKEL (reference sequence). The CDR3 loop reads CASSQVGLRGNQYF. CDR3 DNA: TGTGCCAGCAGCCAAGTAGGACTACGAGGTAACCAGTACTTC.

CDR3 DNA sequence: TGTGCCAGCAGCGGGACTAGCGGTTACAATGAGCAGTTCTTC. This gives the protein CASSGTSGYNEQFF. The chain combines TRBV7-2 with TRBJ2-1, with 11 bases fitting TRBD2. The CDR3 extends over 14 amino acids. The V segment lost 5 bases and the J segment 4 bases; nucleotides outside the gene matches: 1. The germline gives CDR1 SGHTA, CDR2 FQGNSA.

V usage is TRBV4-2 and J usage is TRBJ2-1, with TRBD2 matching over 13 bases. The CDR3 covers 18 residues. The V segment lost 1 base and the J segment 7 bases; nucleotides outside the gene matches: 10. Germline assignment: CDR1 LGHNA and CDR2 YNFKEQ. CDR3 nucleotides: TGTGCCAGCAGCCAAGGGACTAGCGGGAGAGGAAATGGTAATGAGCAGTTCTTC. Translation: CASSQGTSGRGNGNEQFF.

The chain carries TRBV9 and TRBJ1-2; no clear D. This CDR3 is 14 amino acids long. V dropped 4 bases and J dropped 2 bases, with 12 bases sitting between them. Per germline, CDR1 SGDLS and CDR2 YYNGEE. CDR3 coding DNA: TGTGCCAGCAGCCGATCCGGATCCAACTATGGCTACACCTTC. This encodes CASSRSGSNYGYTF.

The V gene is TRBV7-9, the J gene TRBJ1-6; TRBD1 aligns across 7 bases. V lost 8 bases to trimming and J lost 7 bases; unmatched junction nucleotides: 8. CDR3 length equals 14 residues. Germline CDR1 is SEHNR and CDR2 is FQNEAQ (reference sequence). The CDR3 loop is CASDEPRGNSPLHF. The DNA for the CDR3 is TGTGCCAGCGACGAACCCAGGGGGAATTCACCCCTCCACTTT.

This CDR3 is CASSLGPLDEQYF. As DNA, the CDR3 is TGTGCCAGCAGCTTAGGACCGCTCGACGAGCAGTACTTC. V gene TRBV7-8 combines with J gene TRBJ2-7; D not resolved. Trimming took 1 base from V and 5 from J, leaving 9 bases between them. CDR3 length equals 13 residues. CDR1 and CDR2 (germline): SGHVS, FQNEAQ. Looking up the rest from reference TRBV7-8 and TRBJ2-7 gives the full variable domain: GAGVSQSPRYKVAKRGQDVALRCDPISGHVSLFWYQQALGQGPEFLTYFQNEAQLDKSGLPSDRFFAERPEGSVSTLKIQRTQQEDSAVYLCASSLGPLDEQYFGPGTRLTVT.

V usage is TRBV19 and J usage is TRBJ2-3; D perhaps matches TRBD1 (5 bases). Between the trimmed V and J ends, which lost 1 base and 11 bases, there was a span of 10 bases. CDR3 size: 12 residues. CDR1 LNHDA and CDR2 SQIVND come from the germline V gene (reference sequence). CDR3 DNA sequence: TGTGCCAGTAGTATAGGGCTGGGGCAGCAGTATTTT. Residues: CASSIGLGQQYF.

The V gene is TRBV11-2, the J gene TRBJ1-1; no reliable D call. The CDR3 runs 12 residues. The germline V gene encodes CDR1 SGHAT and CDR2 FQNNGV. With 4 bases removed from V and 11 bases from J, the gap between germline ends came to 14 bases. For the CDR3, the DNA is TGTGCCAGCAGCTCGATTGGGGTTTTGGCTTTCTTT. This translates into CASSSIGVLAFF. Filled out from reference TRBV11-2 and TRBJ1-1, the complete variable domain reads EAGVAQSPRYKIIEKRQSVAFWCNPISGHATLYWYQQILGQGPKLLIQFQNNGVVDDSQLPKDRFSAERLKGVDSTLKIQPAKLEDSAVYLCASSSIGVLAFFGQGTRLTVV.

V gene TRBV4-2 combines with J gene TRBJ1-3, with D hard to call. Trimming pared 8 bases from V and 4 bases from J, leaving 15 bases between. The V gene's germline CDR1 is LGHNA and CDR2 YNFKEQ. CDR3 length: 14 residues. The CDR3 here is CASGDRGLGNTIYF. The CDR3 DNA follows: TGTGCCAGCGGCGATAGAGGGCTAGGAAACACCATATATTTT.

The rearrangement uses TRBV27 and TRBJ2-2, with TRBD2 identical over 7 bases. V shed 4 bases, J shed 5 bases, and the junction held 4 bases outside the gene matches. Per the germline V gene, CDR1 is MNHEY and CDR2 is SMNVEV (reference sequence). This CDR3 comprises 14 residues. The CDR3 coding sequence is TGTGCCAGCAGTTGGGCTAGCGGAACCGGGGAGCTGTTTTTT. It encodes CASSWASGTGELFF.

V is TRBV9 and J is TRBJ2-5, with TRBD1 matching 7 bases. The length of the CDR3 is 17 residues. Germline trimming cut 3 bases from V and 4 bases from J; bases unmatched to any gene: 15. Looked up from germline, CDR1 is SGDLS and CDR2 is YYNGEE. CDR3 coding DNA: TGTGCCAGCAGCGCCTACCCCCGAGCCTCAGGGGGAGAGACCCAGTACTTC. As protein: CASSAYPRASGGETQYF. The full variable domain, its missing parts supplied by reference TRBV9 and TRBJ2-5, is DSGVTQTPKHLITATGQRVTLRCSPRSGDLSVYWYQQSLDQGLQFLIQYYNGEERAKGNILERFSAQQFPDLHSELNLSSLELGDSALYFCASSAYPRASGGETQYFGPGTRLLVL.

This clone was seen a handful of times. This sequence joins TRBV5-4 and TRBJ1-1; 8 positions match TRBD1. Germline CDR1 is SGHNT and CDR2 is YYREEE (reference sequence). Germline trimming cut 0 bases from V and 10 bases from J; bases unmatched to any gene: 5. CDR3 length: 13 residues. CDR3 in DNA: TGTGCCAGCAGCTTGGAACAGGGGGGTTTAGCTTTCTTT. Translating it yields CASSLEQGGLAFF. The full variable domain, with the rest looked up from reference TRBV5-4 and TRBJ1-1, is ETGVTQSPTHLIKTRGQQVTLRCSSQSGHNTVSWYQQALGQGPQFIFQYYREEENGRGNFPPRFSGLQFPNYSSELNVNALELDDSALYLCASSLEQGGLAFFGQGTRLTVV.

The chain joins TRBV10-3 to TRBJ2-2; TRBD1 aligns across 8 bases. After removal of 8 bases from V and 4 bases from J, the junction contained 3 bases not matched to a gene. CDR3 size: 13 residues. From germline, CDR1 is ENHRY and CDR2 SYGVKD. CDR3 sequence (DNA): TGTGCCATCGCAGGGGGCTTCACCGGGGAGCTGTTTTTT. This sequence encodes CAIAGGFTGELFF.

The chain uses TRBV14 and TRBJ1-2; D perhaps matches TRBD1 (5 bases). The CDR3 loop spans 13 amino acids. CDR1 SGHDN and CDR2 FVKESK come from the germline V gene. Between the trimmed V and J ends, which lost 2 bases and 8 bases, there was a span of 12 bases. CDR3 amino acids: CASSQTPGHGYTF. The CDR3 nucleotides are TGTGCCAGCAGCCAAACCCCAGGGCACGGCTACACCTTC.

This chain links TRBV29-1 with TRBJ1-1; no clear D. Germline V lookup: CDR1 SQVTM, CDR2 ANQGSEA. The V gene lost 5 bases and the J gene lost 6 bases, with 7 bases spanning the gap. CDR3 length: 10 amino acids. The CDR3 protein is CSVSGSEAFF. The CDR3 DNA is TGCAGCGTTTCGGGATCTGAAGCTTTCTTT.

This chain links TRBV6-5 with TRBJ1-1, with TRBD1 matching 8 bases. With 5 bases clipped from V and 4 bases from J, the junction kept 6 bases outside the gene matches. This CDR3 contains 14 residues. In germline, CDR1 is MNHEY, CDR2 SVGAGI. As DNA, the CDR3 is TGTGCCAGCAGTCCACGACAGGGGACCACTGAAGCTTTCTTT. Translation: CASSPRQGTTEAFF.

This chain uses TRBV24-1 with TRBJ1-2, with 8 bases that match TRBD1. The CDR3 spans 16 residues. CDR1 and CDR2 from the germline V gene are KGHDR and SFDVKD. J gave up 4 bases and V 1 base, and 7 bases lay outside the gene matches. The CDR3 here is CATSDLAQGGSYGYTF. In DNA, the CDR3 is TGTGCCACCAGTGATTTAGCACAGGGGGGATCCTATGGCTACACCTTC.

J is TRBJ2-2 and V is TRBV5-1; TRBD2 matches at 7 bases. Germline CDR1 and CDR2: SGHRS and YFSETQ. V lost 4 bases to trimming and J lost 6 bases; unmatched junction nucleotides: 6. The CDR3 covers 14 residues. The CDR3 DNA is TGCGCCAGCAGCGAGTCTACTAGCGCCGGGGAGCTGTTTTTT. This codes for CASSESTSAGELFF.

The chain recombines TRBV3-1 (or the pseudogene TRBV3-2) with TRBJ2-7; 10 bases agree with TRBD2. This CDR3 spans 15 amino acids. V lost 3 bases to trimming and J lost 2 bases; unmatched junction nucleotides: 4. CDR1 and CDR2 from the germline V gene are LGHDT and YNNKEL (reference sequence). The chain's CDR3 is CASSHVLAGAYEQYF. In DNA, the CDR3 is TGTGCCAGCAGCCACGTCCTAGCGGGAGCCTACGAGCAGTACTTC.

The genes are TRBV4-3 and TRBJ1-4; 7 bases agree with TRBD1. Germline values: CDR1 LGHNA, CDR2 YSLEER. CDR3 length: 15 amino acids. V was pared by 4 bases and J by 7 bases, with 9 bases of the junction left unmatched. In DNA, the CDR3 is TGCGCCAGCAGCCCAACGCCCCAGGGGGTTGAAAAACTGTTTTTT. The encoded protein is CASSPTPQGVEKLFF.